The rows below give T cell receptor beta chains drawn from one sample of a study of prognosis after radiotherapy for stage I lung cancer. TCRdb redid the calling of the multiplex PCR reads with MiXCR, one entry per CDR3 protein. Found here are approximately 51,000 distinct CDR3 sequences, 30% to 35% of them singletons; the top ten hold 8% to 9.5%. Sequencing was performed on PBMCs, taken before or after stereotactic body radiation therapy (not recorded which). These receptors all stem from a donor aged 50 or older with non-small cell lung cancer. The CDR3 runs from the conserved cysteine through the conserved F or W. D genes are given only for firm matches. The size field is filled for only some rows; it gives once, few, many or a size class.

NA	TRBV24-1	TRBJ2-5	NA	CATSDSTGPSAETQYF	TGTGCCACCAGTGACTCTACAGGGCCTAGCGCGGAGACCCAGTACTTC
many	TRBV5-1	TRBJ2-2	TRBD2	CASSTSGSADTGELFF	TGCGCCAGCTCGACTAGCGGGAGCGCGGACACCGGGGAGCTGTTTTTT
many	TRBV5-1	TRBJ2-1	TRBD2	CASSPLAGGPMNEQFF	TGCGCCAGCAGCCCCTTAGCGGGAGGGCCGATGAATGAGCAGTTCTTC
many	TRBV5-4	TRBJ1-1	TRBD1	CASRSNAGGSNTEAFF	TGTGCCAGCAGATCAAACGCAGGGGGGTCGAACACTGAAGCTTTCTTT
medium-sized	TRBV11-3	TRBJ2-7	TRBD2	CASSSFYGREAYEQYF	TGTGCCAGCAGCTCTTTCTACGGGCGGGAGGCCTACGAGCAGTACTTC
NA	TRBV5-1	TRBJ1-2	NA	CASRLGANYGYTF	TGCGCCAGCCGTCTCGGGGCTAACTATGGCTACACCTTC
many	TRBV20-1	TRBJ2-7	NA	CSARETGRTYEQYF	TGCAGTGCTAGAGAAACAGGGAGAACCTACGAGCAGTACTTC
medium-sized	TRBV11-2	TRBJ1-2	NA	CASSPQGNYGYTF	TGTGCCAGCAGCCCACAGGGTAACTATGGCTACACCTTC
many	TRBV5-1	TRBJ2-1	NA	CASTLREPNEQFF	TGCGCCAGCACCTTGAGAGAGCCCAATGAGCAGTTCTTC
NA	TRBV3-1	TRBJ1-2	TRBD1	CASSAPGQGARGYTF	TGTGCCAGCAGCGCTCCGGGACAGGGGGCGAGGGGCTACACCTTC
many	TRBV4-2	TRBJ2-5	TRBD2	CASSQGGTSGTAETQYF	TGTGCCAGCAGCCAAGGGGGGACTAGCGGGACTGCAGAGACCCAGTACTTC
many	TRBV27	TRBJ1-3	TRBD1	CASSSGTGVGNTIYF	TGTGCCAGCAGTTCCGGGACAGGGGTCGGAAACACCATATATTTT
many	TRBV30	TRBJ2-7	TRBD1	CAWTELGTGSYEQYF	TGTGCCTGGACCGAACTCGGGACAGGGTCCTACGAGCAGTACTTC
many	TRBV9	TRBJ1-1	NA	CASSVDEGYTEAFF	TGTGCCAGCAGCGTAGATGAGGGGTACACTGAAGCTTTCTTT
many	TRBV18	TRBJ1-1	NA	CASSPSKGPTEAFF	TGTGCCAGCTCACCTTCCAAGGGGCCCACTGAAGCTTTCTTT
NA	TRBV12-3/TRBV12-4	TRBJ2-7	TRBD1	CASSSGTGRPYEQYF	TGTGCCAGCAGTTCTGGGACAGGGCGCCCCTACGAGCAGTACTTC
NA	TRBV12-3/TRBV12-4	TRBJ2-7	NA	CASSFRNYEQYF	TGTGCCAGCAGTTTTCGAAACTACGAGCAGTACTTC